This passage covers 10 T cell receptor beta chains from one sample sequenced in a study of T cells in Graves' hyperthyroidism and ophthalmopathy. Amplification targeted TCR beta CDR3 regions from RNA transcripts. In the first-round RT-PCR of the TCR CDR3, the HTBI primer set was used. Each CDR3 protein is one row after TCRdb ran MiXCR on the multiplex PCR reads. Of 250,000 or so distinct CDR3 sequences in the sample, roughly 17% were seen once. Sequencing input: blood. The receptors stem from a woman younger than 35 with Graves' ophthalmopathy.

This clonotype was counted a few times. A clone one base away is much larger, so this may be a read error. This chain joins TRBV27 and TRBJ2-1; TRBD1 matches at 9 bases. The germline V gene encodes CDR1 MNHEY and CDR2 SMNVEV (reference sequence). This CDR3 comprises 15 residues. The chain's CDR3 is CVTLRPGQGIDEQFF. The CDR3 DNA reads as TGTGTCACCTTAAGACCGGGACAGGGTATAGATGAGCAGTTCTTC.

This clonotype was seen at least ten times. V usage is TRBV12-3 or TRBV12-4 and J usage is TRBJ1-4; 7 nucleotides align to TRBD1. CDR3 length equals 15 residues. Losses at the gene ends were 2 bases for V and 10 bases for J; bases not matched to a gene: 10. The CDR3 spells CASSLSDRALPKLFF. The CDR3 DNA sequence: TGTGCCAGCAGTTTATCCGACAGGGCCCTTCCAAAACTGTTTTTT.

This clonotype came up many times. The rearrangement joins TRBV27 to TRBJ1-2, with 8 bases identical to TRBD1. This CDR3 is 14 amino acids long. Germline V gives CDR1 MNHEY, CDR2 SMNVEV (reference sequence). With V trimmed by 4 bases and J by 3 bases, 4 bases remained unmatched. Written as DNA, the CDR3 is TGTGCCAGCAGTTCCTGGACAGGGCACTATGGCTACACCTTC. Translating it yields CASSSWTGHYGYTF.

This clonotype was seen many times. The V and J genes are TRBV10-3 and TRBJ1-5; D gene ambiguous. Per germline, CDR1 ENHRY and CDR2 SYGVKD. V lost 0 bases and J 6 bases, leaving 3 bases between the germline ends. The CDR3 runs 12 residues. The CDR3 bases are TGTGCCATCAGTGAGTCCGGTCAGCCCCAGCATTTT. Amino acid sequence: CAISESGQPQHF.

The chain couples TRBV5-1 to TRBJ1-6, with 12 bases fitting TRBD1. This CDR3 has 14 residues. The J segment lost 12 bases and the V segment lost 4 bases, leaving 5 bases of the junction unmatched. The germline V gene has CDR1 SGHRS and CDR2 YFSETQ. The CDR3 bases are TGCGCCAGCAGCCCCGGGACAGGGGGCGTACCCCTCCACTTT. Encoded protein: CASSPGTGGVPLHF.

This clonotype was found many times. The chain combines TRBV10-3 with TRBJ2-5, with D perhaps assigned TRBD1 or TRBD2 (5 bases each). This CDR3 is built from 13 residues. V was pared by 8 bases and J by 0 bases, with 10 bases between. Germline assignment: CDR1 ENHRY and CDR2 SYGVKD. This CDR3 is CAISRDDQETQYF. The DNA of the CDR3 is TGTGCCATCTCTCGGGACGACCAAGAGACCCAGTACTTC.

This clonotype came up many times. The rearrangement links TRBV11-2 to TRBJ1-6; 8 bases agree with TRBD1. The CDR3 runs to 16 residues. Germline CDR1 SGHAT, CDR2 FQNNGV. V was pared by 5 bases and J by 5 bases, with 8 bases of the junction left unmatched. In DNA, the CDR3 is TGTGCCAGCAGCCCTGGGACAGGTGGGAATAATTCACCCCTCCACTTT. Translating gives CASSPGTGGNNSPLHF.

This clonotype has ten or more counts. This sequence joins TRBV28 and TRBJ1-2; no firm D call. CDR3 length: 13 residues. The V and J ends lost 3 bases and 6 bases respectively, with 11 bases between them. CDR1 and CDR2 from the germline V gene are MDHEN and SYDVKM. The CDR3 sequence is CASSFVPNNGYTF. CDR3 in DNA: TGTGCCAGCAGTTTCGTCCCAAACAATGGCTACACCTTC.

This clonotype showed up many times. The chain joins TRBV20-1 to TRBJ1-1, with 9 bases matching TRBD1. V lost 6 bases, J lost 0 bases, and 17 bases stayed unmatched. This CDR3 is 18 amino acids long. Per germline, CDR1 DFQATT and CDR2 SNEGSKA (reference sequence). The DNA for the CDR3 is TGCAGTGCCGTTGGGACAGGGTGGTTTTTAAGAATGAACACTGAAGCTTTCTTT. Protein product: CSAVGTGWFLRMNTEAFF.

This clonotype was seen ten or more times. The chain uses TRBV29-1 and TRBJ2-7; 7 nucleotides align to TRBD1. The J segment lost 2 bases and the V segment lost 2 bases, leaving 6 bases of the junction unmatched. The CDR3 contains 14 residues. Germline-derived CDR1 and CDR2 are SQVTM and ANQGSEA. CDR3 amino acids: CSVEPQTGTYEQYF. For the CDR3, the DNA is TGCAGCGTTGAACCCCAGACAGGGACCTACGAGCAGTACTTC.